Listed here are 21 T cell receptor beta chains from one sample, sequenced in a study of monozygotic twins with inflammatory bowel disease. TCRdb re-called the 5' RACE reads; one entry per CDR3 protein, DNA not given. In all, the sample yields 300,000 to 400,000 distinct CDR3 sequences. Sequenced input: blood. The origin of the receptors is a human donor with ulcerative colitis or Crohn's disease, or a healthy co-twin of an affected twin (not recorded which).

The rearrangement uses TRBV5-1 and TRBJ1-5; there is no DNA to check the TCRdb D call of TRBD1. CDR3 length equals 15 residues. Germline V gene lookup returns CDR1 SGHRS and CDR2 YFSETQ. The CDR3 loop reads CASSLGWGSNQPQHF.

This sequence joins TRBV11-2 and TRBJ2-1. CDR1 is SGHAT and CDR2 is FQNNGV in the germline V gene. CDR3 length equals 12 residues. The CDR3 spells CASSYIYNEQFF.

This CDR3 reads CASSLDPGQGNIQYF. The chain carries TRBV7-9 and TRBJ2-4; no DNA is available, so the TRBD1 call from TCRdb remains unchecked. The CDR3 consists of 15 residues. Germline V gene lookup returns CDR1 SEHNR and CDR2 FQNEAQ (reference sequence).

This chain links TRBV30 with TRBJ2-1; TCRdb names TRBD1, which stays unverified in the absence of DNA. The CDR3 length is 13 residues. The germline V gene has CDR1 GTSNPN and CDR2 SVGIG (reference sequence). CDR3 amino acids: CAWAKDRVHEQFF.

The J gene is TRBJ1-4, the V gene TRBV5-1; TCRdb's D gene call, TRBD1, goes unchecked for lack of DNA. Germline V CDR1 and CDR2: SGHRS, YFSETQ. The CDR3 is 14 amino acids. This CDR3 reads CASSRDGLNEKLFF.

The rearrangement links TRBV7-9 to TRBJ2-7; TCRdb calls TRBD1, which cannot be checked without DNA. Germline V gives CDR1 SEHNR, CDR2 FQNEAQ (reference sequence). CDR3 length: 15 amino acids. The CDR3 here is CASSARGRDIDEQYF.

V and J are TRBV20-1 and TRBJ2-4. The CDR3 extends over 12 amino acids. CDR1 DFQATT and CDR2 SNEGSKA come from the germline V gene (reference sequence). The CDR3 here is CSAREDGGIQYF.

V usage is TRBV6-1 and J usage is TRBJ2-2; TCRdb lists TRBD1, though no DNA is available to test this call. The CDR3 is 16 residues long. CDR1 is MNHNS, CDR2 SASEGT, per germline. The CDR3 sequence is CASSRPPGARTGELFF.

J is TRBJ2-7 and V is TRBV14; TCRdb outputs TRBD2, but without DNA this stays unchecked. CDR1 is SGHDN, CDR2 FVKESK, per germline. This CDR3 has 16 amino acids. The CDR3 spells CASSRTGTQYPYEQYF.

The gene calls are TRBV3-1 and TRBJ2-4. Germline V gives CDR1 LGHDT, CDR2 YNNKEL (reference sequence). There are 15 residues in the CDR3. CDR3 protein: CASSQEWEAKNIQYF. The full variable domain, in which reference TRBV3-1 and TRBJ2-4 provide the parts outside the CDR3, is DTAVSQTPKYLVTQMGNDKSIKCEQNLGHDTMYWYKQDSKKFLKIMFSYNNKELIINETVPNRFSPKSPDKAHLNLHINSLELGDSAVYFCASSQEWEAKNIQYFGAGTRLSVL.

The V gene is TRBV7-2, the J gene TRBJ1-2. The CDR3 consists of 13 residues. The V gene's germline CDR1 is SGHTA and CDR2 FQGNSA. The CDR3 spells CASSLERVYGYTF.

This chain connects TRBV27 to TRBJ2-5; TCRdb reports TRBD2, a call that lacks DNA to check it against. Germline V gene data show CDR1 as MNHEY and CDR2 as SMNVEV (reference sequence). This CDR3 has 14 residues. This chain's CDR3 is CASSSTGLQETQYF.

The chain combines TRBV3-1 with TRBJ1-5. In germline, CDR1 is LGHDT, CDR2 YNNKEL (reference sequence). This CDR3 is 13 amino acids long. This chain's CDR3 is CASSTGPDQPQHF.

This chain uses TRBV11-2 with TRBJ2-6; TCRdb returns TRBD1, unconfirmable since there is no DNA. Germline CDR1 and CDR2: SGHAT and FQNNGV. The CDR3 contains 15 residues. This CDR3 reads CASSLSRGGANVLTF.

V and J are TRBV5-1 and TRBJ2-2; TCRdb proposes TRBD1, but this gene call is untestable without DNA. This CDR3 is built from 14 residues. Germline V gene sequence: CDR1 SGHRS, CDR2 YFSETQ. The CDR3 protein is CASSPTEGNGELFF. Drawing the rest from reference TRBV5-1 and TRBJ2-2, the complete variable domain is KAGVTQTPRYLIKTRGQQVTLSCSPISGHRSVSWYQQTPGQGLQFLFEYFSETQRNKGNFPGRFSGRQFSNSRSEMNVSTLELGDSALYLCASSPTEGNGELFFGEGSRLTVL.

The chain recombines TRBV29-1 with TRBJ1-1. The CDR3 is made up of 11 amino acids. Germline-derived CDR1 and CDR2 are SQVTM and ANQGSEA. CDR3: CSVIRDTEAFF.

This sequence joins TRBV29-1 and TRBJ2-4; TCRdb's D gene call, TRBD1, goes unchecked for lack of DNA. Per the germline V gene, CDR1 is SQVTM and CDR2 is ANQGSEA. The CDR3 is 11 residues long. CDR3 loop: CSTGQGDIQYF.

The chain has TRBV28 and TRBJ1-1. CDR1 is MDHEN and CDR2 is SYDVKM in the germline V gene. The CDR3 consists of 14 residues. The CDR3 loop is CASSRKPLNTEAFF.

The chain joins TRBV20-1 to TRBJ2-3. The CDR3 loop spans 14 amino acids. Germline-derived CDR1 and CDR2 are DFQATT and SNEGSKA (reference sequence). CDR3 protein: CSATGFYSTDTQYF.

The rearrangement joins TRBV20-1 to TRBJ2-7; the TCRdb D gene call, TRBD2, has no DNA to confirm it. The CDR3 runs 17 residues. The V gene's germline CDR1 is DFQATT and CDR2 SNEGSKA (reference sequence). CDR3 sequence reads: CSARPSPGREGENEQYF.

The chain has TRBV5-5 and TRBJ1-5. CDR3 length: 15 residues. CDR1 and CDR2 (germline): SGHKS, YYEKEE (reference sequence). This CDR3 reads CASSLIHGGNQPQHF.